The source of this TCR beta chain is a study of early T cells in non-severe SARS-CoV-2 infection. Looking at the study overall: Investigators sequenced bulk RNA drawn from unsorted whole blood, and chains remained unpaired.

cDNA molecules, individually, were tagged with unique molecular identifiers. In TCRdb, the 5' RACE reads were re-called with MiXCR into one record per CDR3 protein. The sample includes some 39,000 distinct CDR3 sequences, around 6.8% seen only once; the top ten take under 9.5%. This clonotype was recorded a few times. The antigen is undetermined. Trimming took off 7 bases at V and 5 bases at J, with 14 bases between the two ends. The CDR3 runs 12 residues. Germline-derived CDR1 and CDR2 are SQVTM and ANQGSEA. Notes on the study in general: VDJdb matching favored anti-spike CD8 responses, missing private and CD4 specificities.

The origin of this receptor is an adult who was a healthcare worker with PCR-confirmed SARS-CoV-2 infection or an uninfected control (not recorded which). This rearrangement joins TRBV29-1 to TRBJ2-5; perhaps TRBD1 as D (6 bases). Sequenced sample: whole blood. The CDR3 DNA reads as TGCAGCGCCGAATGGGGGCTGGAGACCCAGTACTTC. Protein sequence: CSAEWGLETQYF.